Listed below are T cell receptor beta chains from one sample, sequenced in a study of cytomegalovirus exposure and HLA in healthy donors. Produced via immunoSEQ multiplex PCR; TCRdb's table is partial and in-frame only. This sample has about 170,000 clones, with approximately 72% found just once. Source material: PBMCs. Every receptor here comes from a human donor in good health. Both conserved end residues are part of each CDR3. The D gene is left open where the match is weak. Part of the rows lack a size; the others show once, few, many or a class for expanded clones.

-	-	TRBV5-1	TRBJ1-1	CASSASSNSPEAFF	TGCGCCAGCAGCGCCTCTTCGAACAGTCCTGAAGCTTTCTTT
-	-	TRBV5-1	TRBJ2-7	CASSLGAAAYEQYF	TGCGCCAGCAGCTTGGGTGCAGCGGCCTACGAGCAGTACTTC
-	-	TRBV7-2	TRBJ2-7	CASSGGVHYEQYF	TGTGCCAGCAGCGGCGGGGTTCACTACGAGCAGTACTTC
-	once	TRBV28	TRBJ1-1	CASRARGARGTEAFF	TGTGCCAGCAGGGCTAGGGGTGCCAGGGGCACTGAAGCTTTCTTT
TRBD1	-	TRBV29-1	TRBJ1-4	CSVSGTGDEKLFF	TGCAGCGTATCCGGGACAGGGGATGAAAAACTGTTTTTT
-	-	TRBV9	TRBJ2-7	CASSVDLGAARYF	TGTGCCAGCAGCGTAGACCTTGGGGCAGCTCGGTACTTC
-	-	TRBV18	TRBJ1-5	CASSPPPGGQPQHF	TGTGCCAGCTCACCCCCCCCGGGGGGGCAGCCCCAGCATTTT
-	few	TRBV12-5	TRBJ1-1	CASGLMTLIRQEIHWNTEAFF	TGTGCTAGTGGTTTGATGACTCTGATAAGACAGGAGATACACTGGAACACTGAAGCTTTCTTT
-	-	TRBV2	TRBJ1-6	CATTRDYVSVGNFSPLHF	TGTGCCACCACACGGGACTATGTTTCGGTAGGGAACTTTTCACCCCTCCACTTT
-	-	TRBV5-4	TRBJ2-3	CASSLATDTQYF	TGTGCCAGCAGCTTGGCTACAGATACGCAGTATTTT
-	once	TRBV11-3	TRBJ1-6	CASSLVAPLHF	TGTGCCAGCAGCTTAGTGGCACCTCTCCACTTT
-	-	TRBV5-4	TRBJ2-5	CASSLSQQETQYF	TGTGCCAGCAGCTTGTCCCAGCAAGAGACCCAGTACTTC
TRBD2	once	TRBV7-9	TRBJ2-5	CASSWASGLWGETQYF	TGTGCCAGCAGCTGGGCTAGCGGGTTATGGGGAGAGACCCAGTACTTC
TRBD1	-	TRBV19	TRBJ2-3	CASSIGVAGGSLRTDTQYF	TGTGCCAGTAGCATCGGGGTGGCAGGGGGCAGTTTAAGGACAGATACGCAGTATTTT
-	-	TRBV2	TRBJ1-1	CASSEEAGAFF	TGTGCCAGCAGTGAGGAGGCCGGAGCTTTCTTT
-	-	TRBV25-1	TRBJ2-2	CASGRNTGTGELFF	TGTGCCAGCGGCCGTAATACAGGAACCGGGGAGCTGTTTTTT
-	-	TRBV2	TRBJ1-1	CASSKRQEAFF	TGTGCCAGCAGTAAGCGACAGGAAGCTTTCTTT
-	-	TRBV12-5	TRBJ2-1	CASQGYTVSSEQFF	TGTGCTAGTCAGGGCTATACTGTTTCCAGTGAGCAGTTCTTC
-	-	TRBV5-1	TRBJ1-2	CASSPRSDSYGYTF	TGCGCCAGCAGCCCCCGATCGGACAGCTATGGCTACACCTTC
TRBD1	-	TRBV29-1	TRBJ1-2	CSVDPRGINGYTF	TGCAGCGTTGACCCCAGGGGGATTAATGGCTACACCTTC
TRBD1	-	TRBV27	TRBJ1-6	CASSFRQGAGDSPLHF	TGTGCCAGCAGTTTCAGACAGGGCGCCGGGGATTCACCCCTCCACTTT
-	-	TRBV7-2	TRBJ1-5	CATTRGGAGNQPQHF	TGTGCCACCACACGGGGGGGCGCGGGCAATCAGCCCCAGCATTTT
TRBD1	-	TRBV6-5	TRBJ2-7	CASSEQGGLRHEQYF	TGTGCCAGCTCGGAACAGGGGGGTCTTAGGCACGAGCAGTACTTC